Below, 10 T cell receptor beta chains from the same sample are listed, as sequenced in a study of identical twins. Via MiXCR, TCRdb re-called the 5' RACE reads, giving one row per CDR3 protein. Here the sample spans 400,000 or so distinct CDR3 sequences, roughly 9% being singletons. Sequences were obtained from naive T cells sorted from blood. The receptor source for this set is a woman aged 45-59 years in good health.

This chain joins TRBV15 and TRBJ2-3; the match to TRBD1 covers 7 bases. The CDR3 runs 14 residues. CDR1 and CDR2 (germline): LNHNV, YYDKDF (reference sequence). The V segment lost 9 bases and the J segment 0 bases; nucleotides outside the gene matches: 6. CDR3 DNA sequence: TGTGCCACGAAACAGGGGTCTAGCACAGATACGCAGTATTTT. Translating gives CATKQGSSTDTQYF.

The DNA for the CDR3 is TGTGCCAGCAGCGTAGACGTGGGAGGTGGTTCGGAGACCCAGTACTTC. Its protein is CASSVDVGGGSETQYF. The chain is built from TRBV9 and TRBJ2-5; maybe TRBD2 (6 bases). The germline CDR1 and CDR2 sequences are SGDLS and YYNGEE. This CDR3 comprises 16 residues. Trimming pared 0 bases from V and 5 bases from J, leaving 17 bases between. The full variable domain, in which reference TRBV9 and TRBJ2-5 provide the parts outside the CDR3, is DSGVTQTPKHLITATGQRVTLRCSPRSGDLSVYWYQQSLDQGLQFLIQYYNGEERAKGNILERFSAQQFPDLHSELNLSSLELGDSALYFCASSVDVGGGSETQYFGPGTRLLVL.

A few counts support this clonotype. This chain connects TRBV24-1 to TRBJ2-1, with 9 positions matching TRBD2. Germline assignment: CDR1 KGHDR and CDR2 SFDVKD. The CDR3 runs to 13 residues. The V gene end was trimmed by 4 bases and the J gene end by 12 bases; junction bases not matched to a gene: 6. This CDR3 reads CATSDPPLAGQFF. DNA of the CDR3: TGTGCCACCAGTGACCCTCCACTAGCGGGGCAGTTCTTC.

V is TRBV5-1 and J is TRBJ2-1; the match to TRBD1 covers 9 bases. The junction had 15 bases not matched to a gene; V was cut back by 4 bases and J by 7 bases. Germline CDR1 reads SGHRS; CDR2 reads YFSETQ. This CDR3 is built from 17 residues. The CDR3 DNA sequence: TGCGCCAGCAGCGCCATCGAACCGGGACAGGGCTGGAATGAGCAGTTCTTC. Translated, it gives CASSAIEPGQGWNEQFF. The full variable domain, its missing parts supplied by reference TRBV5-1 and TRBJ2-1, is KAGVTQTPRYLIKTRGQQVTLSCSPISGHRSVSWYQQTPGQGLQFLFEYFSETQRNKGNFPGRFSGRQFSNSRSEMNVSTLELGDSALYLCASSAIEPGQGWNEQFFGPGTRLTVL.

V usage is TRBV20-1 and J usage is TRBJ2-7; 13 bases are a match to TRBD2. The CDR3 covers 16 residues. Germline loops: CDR1 DFQATT, CDR2 SNEGSKA (reference sequence). V lost 6 bases and J lost 0; bases outside the gene matches: 8. CDR3 DNA sequence: TGCAGTGCGTCCGGACTAGCGGGGGAAAGCTCCTACGAGCAGTACGTC. It codes for CSASGLAGESSYEQYV.

This clonotype has more than one count but fewer than ten. The J gene is TRBJ2-4, the V gene TRBV6-9, with 10 bases that match TRBD2. The CDR3 loop spans 19 amino acids. The V gene's germline CDR1 is MNHGY and CDR2 SVAAGI. V shed 2 bases and J 6 bases; nucleotides not matched to a gene: 16. The CDR3 DNA reads as TGTGCCAGCAGTTATGAACAGGGGTTAGCTAGCGGGGGTCCAAACATTCAGTACTTC. Translated, it gives CASSYEQGLASGGPNIQYF.

V and J are TRBV11-2 and TRBJ2-1, with D possibly matching TRBD2 (6 bases). The CDR3 has 16 amino acids. Trimming removed 7 bases from V and 0 bases from J, with 16 bases in between. In germline, CDR1 is SGHAT, CDR2 FQNNGV. The CDR3 nucleotides are TGTGCCAGCACCCTAGACCGGGACTTCTCCTACAATGAGCAGTTCTTC. Encoded protein: CASTLDRDFSYNEQFF.

This chain links TRBV7-9 with TRBJ2-1, with TRBD2 identical over 7 bases. Germline trimming cut 3 bases from V and 3 bases from J; bases unmatched to any gene: 5. Germline assignment: CDR1 SEHNR and CDR2 FQNEAQ (reference sequence). This CDR3 region has 15 residues. CDR3 amino acids: CASSFAGEDYNEQFF. DNA of the CDR3: TGTGCCAGCAGCTTCGCGGGAGAGGACTACAATGAGCAGTTCTTC.

This clonotype was seen more than once but under ten times. CDR3 sequence: CASSQDQTSGRIYEQYV. CDR3 nucleotide sequence: TGCGCCAGCAGCCAAGATCAGACTAGCGGGAGAATTTACGAGCAGTACGTC. The chain links TRBV4-1 to TRBJ2-7, with 12 bases aligning to TRBD2. The CDR3 sequence is 17 residues long. CDR1 is MGHRA, CDR2 YSYEKL, per germline. Trimming removed 0 bases from V and 4 bases from J; junction bases left unmatched: 7.

This clonotype occurred a few times. This chain connects TRBV11-3 to TRBJ1-1, with TRBD1 matching 7 bases. Germline V gene sequence: CDR1 SGHNT, CDR2 YENEEA. The CDR3 is 13 amino acids. V lost 3 bases and J lost 9; bases outside the gene matches: 7. CDR3 residues: CASSLKGGVKAFF. Written as DNA, the CDR3 is TGTGCCAGCAGCTTGAAAGGGGGCGTGAAAGCTTTCTTT.